This is a list of T cell receptor beta chains from one sample in a study of cytomegalovirus exposure and HLA in healthy donors. Generated by immunoSEQ multiplex PCR, the TCRdb table keeps only in-frame clones and is missing some. The data contain 140,000 or so clones, 75% to 90% of them seen just once; the ten biggest clones take up roughly 9.2%. The specimen sequenced was PBMCs. The receptors come from a young woman in good health and CMV-seropositive. CDR3s include the opening cysteine and the closing phenylalanine or tryptophan. Fields, in order: J gene, V gene, clone size, CDR3 length, CDR3 protein. The size entry is marked missing in some rows and otherwise reads once, few, many or a size class.

TRBJ1-5 TRBV10-3 - 13 CAISGPPGQPQHF
TRBJ2-3 TRBV19 - 16 CASSTSSGGAVDTQYF
TRBJ1-5 TRBV27 - 14 CASSSRTGNQPQHF
TRBJ2-7 TRBV7-9 - 13 CASSFVRPYEQYF
TRBJ2-3 TRBV18 - 17 CASSSPTGTGVTDTQYF
TRBJ2-7 TRBV4-1 - 16 CASSIVGATATYEQYF
TRBJ2-2 TRBV7-8 - 15 CASSLGGLGAGELFF
TRBJ2-7 TRBV5-6 - 15 CASSSLGTVSYEQYF
TRBJ1-1 TRBV10-3 once 16 CAISDRGTGEGTEAFF
TRBJ1-1 TRBV6-1 - 13 CASTMDRATEAFF
TRBJ2-7 TRBV6-1 - 15 CASSEVTGFSYEQYF
TRBJ1-6 TRBV7-2 - 15 CASSLAWQGPWSLHF
TRBJ2-1 TRBV4-1 - 14 CASSQPGPYNEQFF
TRBJ2-3 TRBV28 - 15 CASSPRDRVTDTQYF
TRBJ1-3 TRBV27 - 18 CASSFIGRGGLTGNTIYF
TRBJ1-2 TRBV7-2 - 14 CASSLVGEGYGYTF
TRBJ1-3 TRBV11-3 - 14 CASSRTGSGNTIYF